Sequencing of this T cell receptor (beta chain) was carried out in a study of T cell repertoires in cytomegalovirus infection (dated by TCRdb to between 2018 and 2021). Context from the whole study: Peptide stimulations targeted recently identified HLA-C-restricted CMV epitopes, whose presentation resists viral immunomodulation, together with well-studied HLA-B-restricted epitopes. Because public TCR beta signatures pointed to carriage of CMV infection together with the matching HLA type, the HLA type of each donor mattered for the analysis. What the authors observed across the whole study: Carriers of CMV infection plus the relevant HLA type were discriminated by the cumulative frequency of public TCR beta family members in the study cohort and in an independent roughly 370-donor cohort. The ex vivo response was dominated by HLA-C-restricted CMV-specific TCR beta clonotypes, which also provided the single most frequent clonotype in two of eight donors.

Interpreted using the paper, the treatment or condition label stands for: in vitro stimulation with specific CMV peptide epitopes to enrich CMV-specific T cells. The sample was run on an Illumina HiSeq 1500. TCRdb redid the processing of the public reads, applying fastp at Q25 and MiXCR, and retained in-frame beta chains. Rows with one shared CDR3 protein collapse into an entry with the most common genes and DNA. The sample table lists approximately 280,000 distinct CDR3 sequences, 20% to 25% of them with a count of one. Roughly 19% of the sample is in the top ten clones. At the junction V is shortened by 1 base and J by 9 bases; bases outside the gene matches: 21. The CDR3 spans 20 residues, from the cysteine through the phenylalanine. Solely the CDR3 DNA is kept, with 60 bases framed from the first base. According to the germline V gene, CDR1 reads SGHTA and CDR2 reads FQGNSA. Details on this clonotype: This receptor's antigen is unknown. Base qualities were left out, and no much larger clone turns up one base away.

The receptor was derived from a human donor in good health (CMV status not recorded). Some clones in this sample may be carry-over from other donors' samples. The starting material was cultured PBMCs, obtained from culture after CMV antigen stimulation. The chain is assembled from TRBV7-2 and TRBJ2-1; TRBD2 lines up with 10 middle nucleotides. Here the CDR3 is given as CASSLVPAGGAGTQFSEQFF. The sequenced DNA is TGTGCCAGCAGCTTAGTCCCAGCGGGAGGGGCAGGGACCCAATTCAGTGAGCAGTTCTTC.